These 9 T cell receptor beta chains came from one sample sequenced in a study of blood T cell repertoires in COVID-19. Using immunoSEQ multiplex PCR, the repertoire was profiled, and TCRdb retains in-frame clones only, with some absent. The sample has around 130,000 clones; approximately 84% are singletons. The material sequenced was peripheral blood. The receptors originated from a human donor in a cohort sampled during active COVID-19.

This clone was recorded once. V gene TRBV18 combines with J gene TRBJ1-2, with 7 bases lining up with TRBD1. V trimming: 2 bases; J trimming: 2 bases; junction bases outside the gene matches: 5. Germline V CDR1 and CDR2: KGHSH, LQKENI. This CDR3 is 15 amino acids long. CDR3 region: CASSPKGGENYGYTF. The CDR3 nucleotides read TGTGCCAGCTCACCAAAAGGGGGCGAAAACTATGGCTACACCTTC.

This clone was seen repeatedly, ten times or more. J is TRBJ1-5 and V is TRBV2; D not resolved. This CDR3 region has 15 residues. V gave up 6 bases and J gave up 6 bases, with 18 bases separating them. CDR1 is SNHLY and CDR2 is FYNNEI in the germline V gene. This CDR3 reads CASRKGTRGSQPQHF. The CDR3 DNA reads as TGTGCCAGCAGGAAGGGCACTCGGGGTAGTCAGCCCCAGCATTTT.

J is TRBJ2-3 and V is TRBV4-2; 16 bases are a match to TRBD2. Trimming removed 3 bases from V and 4 bases from J; junction bases left unmatched: 4. The germline V gene encodes CDR1 LGHNA and CDR2 YNFKEQ. The CDR3 has 17 residues. CDR3 residues: CASSQGTSGGVADTQYF. CDR3 bases: TGTGCCAGCAGCCAGGGGACTAGCGGGGGGGTCGCAGATACGCAGTATTTT.

The chain combines TRBV12-5 with TRBJ2-5; tentative D call: TRBD2 (6 bases). Germline V lookup: CDR1 LGHNT, CDR2 FRNRAP. V was pared by 6 bases and J by 2 bases, with 13 bases between. This CDR3 contains 14 residues. DNA for the CDR3: TGTGCTAGTGGCCCGCCCGGGACTCAAGAGACCCAGTACTTC. Translating it yields CASGPPGTQETQYF.

The gene calls are TRBV6-6 and TRBJ2-4; unclear D gene. Trimming stripped 7 bases from V and 6 bases from J, with 7 bases between. Germline V lookup: CDR1 MNHNY, CDR2 SVGAGI (reference sequence). This CDR3 region has 11 residues. The CDR3 DNA sequence: TGTGCCAGCACTTTCGGAAACATTCAGTACTTC. It specifies CASTFGNIQYF.

The V gene is TRBV19, the J gene TRBJ1-2, with TRBD1 matching over 9 bases. J was trimmed by 6 bases and V by 5 bases; bases with no gene match: 10. The germline gives CDR1 LNHDA, CDR2 SQIVND (reference sequence). This CDR3 comprises 15 residues. The CDR3 loop is CASSSGQGIRHGYTF. CDR3 sequence (DNA): TGTGCCAGTAGTTCGGGACAGGGAATACGGCATGGCTACACCTTC.

The table lists this clone with a count of one. The chain combines TRBV13 with TRBJ2-1, with 10 bases fitting TRBD2. The V gene end was trimmed by 4 bases and the J gene end by 7 bases; junction bases not matched to a gene: 10. From germline, CDR1 is PRHDT and CDR2 FYEKMQ (reference sequence). This CDR3 has 16 residues. Written as DNA, the CDR3 is TGTGCCAGCAGCTCTGTTAGCGGGGGGATTCCAAATGAGCAGTTCTTC. It yields the protein CASSSVSGGIPNEQFF.

The CDR3 DNA sequence: TGTGCCAGCAGTTTATCACATGGGCTGGCGCAGGTGGTCCACGAGCAGTACTTC. It is translated as CASSLSHGLAQVVHEQYF. The chain carries TRBV27 and TRBJ2-7; no definite D call. Deletions cut 0 bases from V and 5 bases from J, with 23 bases between. This CDR3 region has 18 residues. The germline V gene has CDR1 MNHEY and CDR2 SMNVEV (reference sequence).

The genes are TRBV3-1 (or the pseudogene TRBV3-2) and TRBJ1-6; 7 bases line up with TRBD1. Germline CDR1 and CDR2: LGHDT and YNNKEL (reference sequence). V was pared by 0 bases and J by 10 bases, with 6 bases of the junction left unmatched. The CDR3 sequence is 15 residues long. CDR3 sequence reads: CASSQEQGQVSPLHF. DNA for the CDR3: TGTGCCAGCAGCCAAGAACAGGGGCAAGTCTCACCCCTCCACTTT.